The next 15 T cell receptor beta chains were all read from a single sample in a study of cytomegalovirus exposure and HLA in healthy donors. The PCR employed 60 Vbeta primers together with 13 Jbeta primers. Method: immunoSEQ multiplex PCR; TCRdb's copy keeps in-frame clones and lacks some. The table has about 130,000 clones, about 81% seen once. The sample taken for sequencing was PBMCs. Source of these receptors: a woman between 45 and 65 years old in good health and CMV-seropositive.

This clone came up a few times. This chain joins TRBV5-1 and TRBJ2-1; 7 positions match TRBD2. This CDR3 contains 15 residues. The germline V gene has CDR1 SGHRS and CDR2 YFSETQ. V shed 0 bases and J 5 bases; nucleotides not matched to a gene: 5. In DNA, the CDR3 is TGCGCCAGCAGCTTGGGGCCGGCGGGGGACAATGAGCAGTTCTTC. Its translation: CASSLGPAGDNEQFF.

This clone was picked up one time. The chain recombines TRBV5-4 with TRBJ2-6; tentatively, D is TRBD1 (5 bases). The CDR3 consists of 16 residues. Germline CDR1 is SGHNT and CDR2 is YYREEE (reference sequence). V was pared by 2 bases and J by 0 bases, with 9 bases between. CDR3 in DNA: TGTGCCAGCAGCTTCAGGGCTAGCTCTGGGGCCAACGTCCTGACTTTC. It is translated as CASSFRASSGANVLTF.

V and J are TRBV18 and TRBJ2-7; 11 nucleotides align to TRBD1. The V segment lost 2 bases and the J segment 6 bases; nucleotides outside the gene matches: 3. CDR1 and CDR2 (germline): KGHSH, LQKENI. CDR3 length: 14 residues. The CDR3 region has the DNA TGTGCCAGCTCACCAAGGACAGGGGGCACCGAGCAGTACTTC. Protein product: CASSPRTGGTEQYF.

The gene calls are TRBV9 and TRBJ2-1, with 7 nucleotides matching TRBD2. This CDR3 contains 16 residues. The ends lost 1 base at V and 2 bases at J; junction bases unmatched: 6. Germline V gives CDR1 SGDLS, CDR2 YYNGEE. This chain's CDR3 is CASSVSGLAAYNEQFF. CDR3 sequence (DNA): TGTGCCAGCAGCGTATCGGGTCTAGCGGCCTACAATGAGCAGTTCTTC.

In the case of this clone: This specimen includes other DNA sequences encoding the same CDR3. The CDR3 loop reads CASSPQETQYF. As DNA, the CDR3 is TGTGCCAGCAGTCCTCAAGAGACCCAGTACTTC. The gene calls are TRBV2 and TRBJ2-5; no clear D gene. Trimming took 5 bases from V and 2 from J, leaving 3 bases between them. The CDR3 consists of 11 residues. Germline CDR1 is SNHLY and CDR2 is FYNNEI.

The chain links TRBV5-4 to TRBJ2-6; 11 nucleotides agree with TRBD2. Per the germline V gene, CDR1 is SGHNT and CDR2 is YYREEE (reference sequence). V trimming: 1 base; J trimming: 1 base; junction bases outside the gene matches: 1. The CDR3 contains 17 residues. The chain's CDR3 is CASSLSSGRSGANVLTF. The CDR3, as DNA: TGTGCCAGCAGCTTGTCTAGCGGGAGGTCTGGGGCCAACGTCCTGACTTTC.

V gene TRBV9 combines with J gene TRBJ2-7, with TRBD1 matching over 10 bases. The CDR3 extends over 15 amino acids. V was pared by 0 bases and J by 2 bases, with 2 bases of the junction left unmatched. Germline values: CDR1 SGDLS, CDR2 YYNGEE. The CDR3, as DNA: TGTGCCAGCAGCGTAGGGGGGACAGGGGCCTACGAGCAGTACTTC. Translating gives CASSVGGTGAYEQYF.

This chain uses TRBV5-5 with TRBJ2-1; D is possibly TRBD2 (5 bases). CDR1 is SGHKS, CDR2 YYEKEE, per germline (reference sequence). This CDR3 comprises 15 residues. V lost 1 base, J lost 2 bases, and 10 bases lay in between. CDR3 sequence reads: CASSLRAVAYNEQFF. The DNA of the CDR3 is TGTGCCAGCAGCTTGCGAGCGGTTGCCTACAATGAGCAGTTCTTC.

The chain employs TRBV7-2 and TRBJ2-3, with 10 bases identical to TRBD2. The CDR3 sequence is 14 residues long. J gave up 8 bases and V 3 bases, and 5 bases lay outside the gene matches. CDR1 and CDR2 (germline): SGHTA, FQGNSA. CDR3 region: CASSFGTSASTQYF. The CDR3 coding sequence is TGTGCCAGCAGCTTCGGGACTAGCGCATCTACGCAGTATTTT. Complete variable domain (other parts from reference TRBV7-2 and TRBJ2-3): GAGVSQSPSNKVTEKGKDVELRCDPISGHTALYWYRQSLGQGLEFLIYFQGNSAPDKSGLPSDRFSAERTGGSVSTLTIQRTQQEDSAVYLCASSFGTSASTQYFGPGTRLTVL.

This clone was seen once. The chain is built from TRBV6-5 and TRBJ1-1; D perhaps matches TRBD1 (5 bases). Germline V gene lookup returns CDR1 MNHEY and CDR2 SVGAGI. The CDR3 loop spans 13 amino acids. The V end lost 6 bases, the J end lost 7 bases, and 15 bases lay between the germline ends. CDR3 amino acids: CASSPDRTLEAFF. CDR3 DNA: TGTGCCAGCAGCCCTGACAGAACCCTTGAAGCTTTCTTT.

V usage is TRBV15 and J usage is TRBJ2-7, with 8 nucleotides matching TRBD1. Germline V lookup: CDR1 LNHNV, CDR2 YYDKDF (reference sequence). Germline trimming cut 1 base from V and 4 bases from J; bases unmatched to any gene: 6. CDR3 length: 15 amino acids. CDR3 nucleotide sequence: TGTGCCACCAGCAGAGTAGGGACAGGAGGTTACGAGCAGTACTTC. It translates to CATSRVGTGGYEQYF.

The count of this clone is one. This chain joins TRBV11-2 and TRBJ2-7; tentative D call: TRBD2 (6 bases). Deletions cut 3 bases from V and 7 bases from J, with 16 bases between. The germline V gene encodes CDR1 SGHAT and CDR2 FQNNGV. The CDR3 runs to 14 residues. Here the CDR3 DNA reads TGTGCCAGCAGCTTGGAGGGTAGGGCGGAAGAGCAGTACTTC. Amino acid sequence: CASSLEGRAEEQYF.

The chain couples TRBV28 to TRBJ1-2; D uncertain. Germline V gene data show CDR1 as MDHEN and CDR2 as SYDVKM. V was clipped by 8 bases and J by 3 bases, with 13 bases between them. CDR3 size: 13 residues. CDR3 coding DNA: TGTGCCAGCCGTCCTACCTCGGACTATGGCTACACCTTC. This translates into CASRPTSDYGYTF.

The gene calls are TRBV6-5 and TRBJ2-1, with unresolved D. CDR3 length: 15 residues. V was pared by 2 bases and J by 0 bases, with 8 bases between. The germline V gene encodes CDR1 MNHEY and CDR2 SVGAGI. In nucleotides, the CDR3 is TGTGCCAGCAGTTACGGCGGAAGCTCCTACAATGAGCAGTTCTTC. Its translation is CASSYGGSSYNEQFF.

The CDR3 nucleotides are TGCGCCAGCAGCTCCTTATCACTAGCGGGAGTGCCCGGGGAGCTGTTTTTT. Translated, it gives CASSSLSLAGVPGELFF. The chain has TRBV5-1 and TRBJ2-2; 11 nucleotides agree with TRBD2. Germline V gives CDR1 SGHRS, CDR2 YFSETQ. The CDR3 consists of 17 residues. With 3 bases clipped from V and 6 bases from J, the junction kept 10 bases outside the gene matches.